This TCR beta chain was obtained from a study of OX40 agonist ivuxolimab in advanced cancers. The V segment lost 0 bases and the J segment 10 bases; nucleotides outside the gene matches: 5. Germline lookup yields CDR1 SGHVS and CDR2 FNYEAQ. The CDR3 length is 16 residues. Clones were read by immunoSEQ multiplex PCR, and TCRdb kept only the in-frame ones, dropping some. The data show just over 50,000 clones, around 81% seen once. The TCR originated in an adult with an advanced solid tumor such as melanoma, head and neck, liver or kidney cancer. The rearrangement joins TRBV7-6 to TRBJ1-6; 11 bases line up with TRBD1. Sample: CD4+ or CD8+ T cells sorted from blood, taken in a trial of the OX40 agonist ivuxolimab. The CDR3 sequence is CASSLAGTGGNSPLHF. CDR3 DNA: TGTGCCAGCAGCTTAGCTGGGACAGGGGGAAACTCACCCCTCCACTTT. The full variable domain, with the rest looked up from reference TRBV7-6 and TRBJ1-6, is GAGVSQSPRYKVTKRGQDVALRCDPISGHVSLYWYRQALGQGPEFLTYFNYEAQQDKSGLPNDRFSAERPEGSISTLTIQRTEQRDSAMYRCASSLAGTGGNSPLHFGNGTRLTVT.